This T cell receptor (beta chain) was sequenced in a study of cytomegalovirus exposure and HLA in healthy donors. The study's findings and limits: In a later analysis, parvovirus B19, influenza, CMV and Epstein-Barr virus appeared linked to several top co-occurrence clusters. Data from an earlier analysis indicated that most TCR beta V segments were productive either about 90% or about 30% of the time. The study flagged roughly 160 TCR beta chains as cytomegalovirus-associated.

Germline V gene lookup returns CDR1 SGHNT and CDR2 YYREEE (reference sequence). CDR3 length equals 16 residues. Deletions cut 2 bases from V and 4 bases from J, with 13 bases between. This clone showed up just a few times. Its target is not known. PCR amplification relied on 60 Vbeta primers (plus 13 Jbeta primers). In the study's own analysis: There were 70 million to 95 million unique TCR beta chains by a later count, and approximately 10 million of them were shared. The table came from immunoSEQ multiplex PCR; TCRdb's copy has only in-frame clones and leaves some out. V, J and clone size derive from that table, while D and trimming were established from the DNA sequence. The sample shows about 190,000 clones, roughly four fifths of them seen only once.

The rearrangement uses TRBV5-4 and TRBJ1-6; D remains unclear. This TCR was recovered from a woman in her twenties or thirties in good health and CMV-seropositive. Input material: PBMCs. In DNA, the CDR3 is TGTGCCAGCAGCTTTGGCCGGGAAGAGTATAATTCACCCCTCCACTTT. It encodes CASSFGREEYNSPLHF.